The 18 T cell receptor beta chains listed next were all sequenced from one sample in a study of blood T cell repertoires in COVID-19. Repertoires were generated with immunoSEQ multiplex PCR, while TCRdb's copy carries only in-frame clones and drops some. There are about 220,000 clones in the sample; 65% to 85% occur only once, and roughly 2.3% lies in the top ten. The source material was peripheral blood. These receptor sequences come from a woman aged 60-75 years with acute or convalescent COVID-19.

This chain uses TRBV13 with TRBJ2-1; D ambiguous. Germline V gene sequence: CDR1 PRHDT, CDR2 FYEKMQ (reference sequence). V lost 5 bases to trimming and J lost 4 bases, with 6 bases between them. The CDR3 contains 12 residues. The CDR3 spells CASSRQYNEQFF. The CDR3 region has the DNA TGTGCCAGCAGCCGACAATACAATGAGCAGTTCTTC.

CDR3 residues: CASSYGRTSGGTAYEQYF. DNA for the CDR3: TGTGCCAGCAGCTATGGCCGGACTAGCGGGGGGACTGCCTACGAGCAGTACTTC. The V call is TRBV27, the J call TRBJ2-7; TRBD2 matches at 14 bases. CDR1 and CDR2 from the germline V gene are MNHEY and SMNVEV (reference sequence). The CDR3 sequence is 18 residues long. Trimming cost V 6 bases and J 2 bases; bases outside gene matches: 12.

The rearrangement uses TRBV7-2 and TRBJ1-2; 10 nucleotides align to TRBD1. V dropped 1 base and J dropped 4; count of bases not matched to a gene: 6. CDR3 size: 16 residues. CDR1 and CDR2 (germline): SGHTA, FQGNSA. The CDR3 protein is CASSLGDRGYFYGYTF. In DNA, the CDR3 is TGTGCCAGCAGCTTAGGGGACAGGGGATATTTCTATGGCTACACCTTC. The full variable domain, with the rest looked up from reference TRBV7-2 and TRBJ1-2, is GAGVSQSPSNKVTEKGKDVELRCDPISGHTALYWYRQSLGQGLEFLIYFQGNSAPDKSGLPSDRFSAERTGGSVSTLTIQRTQQEDSAVYLCASSLGDRGYFYGYTFGSGTRLTVV.

V is TRBV6-6 and J is TRBJ1-1; 9 bases match TRBD1. Germline V CDR1 and CDR2: MNHNY, SVGAGI (reference sequence). This CDR3 is built from 14 residues. V lost 7 bases, J lost 1 base, and 4 bases stayed unmatched. The CDR3 DNA reads as TGTGCCAGCACTGTGACAGGGGGGAACACTGAAGCTTTCTTT. This codes for CASTVTGGNTEAFF.

The chain uses TRBV5-4 and TRBJ2-5; D perhaps matches TRBD2 (5 bases). Trimming shortened V by 3 bases and J by 1 base, and 13 bases separated the two germline ends. Per germline, CDR1 SGHNT and CDR2 YYREEE (reference sequence). The CDR3 sequence is 15 residues long. The CDR3 loop is CASSSGGGTQETQYF. CDR3 sequence (DNA): TGTGCCAGCAGCTCTGGAGGCGGAACCCAAGAGACCCAGTACTTC.

DNA for the CDR3: TGTGCCAGTAGTCAAACAAAGAGGGAGACCCAGTACTTC. Translating gives CASSQTKRETQYF. The V gene is TRBV19, the J gene TRBJ2-5; D unresolved. The germline V gene encodes CDR1 LNHDA and CDR2 SQIVND (reference sequence). V lost 5 bases and J 5 bases, leaving 12 bases between the germline ends. This CDR3 contains 13 residues.

This clone was found a few times. The chain has TRBV30 and TRBJ2-7, with TRBD2 identical over 7 bases. This CDR3 contains 13 residues. J was trimmed by 3 bases and V by 2 bases; bases with no gene match: 4. The germline V gene encodes CDR1 GTSNPN and CDR2 SVGIG (reference sequence). DNA of the CDR3: TGTGCCTGGAGTATGGGGGGGAGCTACGAGCAGTACTTC. Amino acids: CAWSMGGSYEQYF. The whole variable domain, filled in from reference TRBV30 and TRBJ2-7, reads SQTIHQWPATLVQPVGSPLSLECTVEGTSNPNLYWYRQAAGRGLQLLFYSVGIGQISSEVPQNLSASRPQDRQFILSSKKLLLSDSGFYLCAWSMGGSYEQYFGPGTRLTVT.

The rearrangement joins TRBV24-1 to TRBJ1-6; D is unresolved. Germline V gives CDR1 KGHDR, CDR2 SFDVKD. Trimming pared 3 bases from V and 5 bases from J, leaving 7 bases between. The CDR3 loop spans 14 amino acids. Here the CDR3 DNA reads TGTGCCACCAGTGATCGGGGTCATAATTCACCCCTCCACTTT. Translated, it gives CATSDRGHNSPLHF.

This chain uses TRBV2 with TRBJ1-2; D not certain. With 8 bases removed from V and 6 bases from J, the gap between germline ends came to 22 bases. CDR1 SNHLY and CDR2 FYNNEI come from the germline V gene. The CDR3 sequence is 15 residues long. CDR3 in amino acids: CASEDPEARYNGYTF. CDR3 DNA: TGTGCCAGCGAAGACCCCGAGGCCCGCTATAATGGCTACACCTTC. The variable domain in full, completed from reference TRBV2 and TRBJ1-2, reads EPEVTQTPSHQVTQMGQEVILRCVPISNHLYFYWYRQILGQKVEFLVSFYNNEISEKSEIFDDQFSVERPDGSNFTLKIRSTKLEDSAMYFCASEDPEARYNGYTFGSGTRLTVV.

V gene TRBV5-6 combines with J gene TRBJ1-1; D unclear. This CDR3 spans 14 amino acids. Germline V CDR1 and CDR2: SGHDT, YYEEEE. V lost 4 bases, J lost 4 bases, and 14 bases lay in between. CDR3 coding DNA: TGTGCCAGCAGCCAGCCTGGGCTCGGCACTGAAGCTTTCTTT. Translated, it gives CASSQPGLGTEAFF.

This clone was counted only a few times. The chain has TRBV4-2 and TRBJ1-2, with 8 bases lining up with TRBD1. The germline gives CDR1 LGHNA, CDR2 YNFKEQ. The V and J ends lost 1 base and 6 bases, in that order; junction bases with no gene match: 13. The length of the CDR3 is 17 residues. The CDR3 spells CASSQGSGQGKTHGYTF. DNA of the CDR3: TGTGCCAGCAGCCAAGGGAGCGGACAGGGAAAAACGCATGGCTACACCTTC.

This clone occurred once. V is TRBV30 and J is TRBJ2-1; 11 bases line up with TRBD1. CDR3 length equals 14 residues. V dropped 3 bases and J dropped 4; count of bases not matched to a gene: 2. Germline lookup yields CDR1 GTSNPN and CDR2 SVGIG (reference sequence). The CDR3 DNA is TGTGCCTGGAGCCGGGACAGGGGGTACAATGAGCAGTTCTTC. Its translation: CAWSRDRGYNEQFF.

The chain links TRBV11-2 to TRBJ2-7, with 7 bases that match TRBD1. This CDR3 has 12 amino acids. The V segment lost 9 bases and the J segment 3 bases; nucleotides outside the gene matches: 5. CDR1 and CDR2 from the germline V gene are SGHAT and FQNNGV. CDR3 loop: CASWDSVYEQYF. The CDR3 DNA sequence: TGTGCCAGTTGGGACAGTGTCTACGAGCAGTACTTC.

The chain couples TRBV7-8 to TRBJ1-5; 7 bases align to TRBD1. The CDR3 sequence is 18 residues long. V shed 8 bases and J 2 bases; nucleotides not matched to a gene: 18. Germline V gene data show CDR1 as SGHVS and CDR2 as FQNEAQ. CDR3 region: CASGRQGKERFGNQPQHF. CDR3 nucleotides: TGTGCCAGCGGGAGACAGGGCAAGGAGAGATTCGGCAATCAGCCCCAGCATTTT.

V and J are TRBV2 and TRBJ2-6; D is unresolved. Germline values: CDR1 SNHLY, CDR2 FYNNEI. V was shortened by 3 bases and J by 1 base, with 7 bases between the two germline ends. The CDR3 is 15 amino acids. The chain's CDR3 is CASSDHLSGANVLTF. The CDR3 DNA reads as TGTGCCAGCAGTGATCACTTATCTGGGGCCAACGTCCTGACTTTC.

The gene calls are TRBV7-2 and TRBJ1-2; D uncertain. The CDR3 spans 12 residues. Germline CDR1 is SGHTA and CDR2 is FQGNSA. The germline V and J ends were trimmed by 5 bases and 8 bases, with 12 bases remaining between them. For the CDR3, the DNA is TGTGCCAGCAGCGCAGACTGGATCGGCTACACCTTC. Translating it yields CASSADWIGYTF. The variable domain in full, completed from reference TRBV7-2 and TRBJ1-2, reads GAGVSQSPSNKVTEKGKDVELRCDPISGHTALYWYRQSLGQGLEFLIYFQGNSAPDKSGLPSDRFSAERTGGSVSTLTIQRTQQEDSAVYLCASSADWIGYTFGSGTRLTVV.

In its sample, this clone was seen once. The chain couples TRBV19 to TRBJ1-6, with 10 positions matching TRBD1. Germline V lookup: CDR1 LNHDA, CDR2 SQIVND (reference sequence). The CDR3 consists of 15 residues. J gave up 8 bases and V 4 bases, and 5 bases lay outside the gene matches. The CDR3, as DNA: TGTGCCAGTAGTACCCCCGGGACAGGGGATTCACCCCTCCACTTT. The encoded protein is CASSTPGTGDSPLHF.

This chain links TRBV3-1 (or the pseudogene TRBV3-2) with TRBJ2-5, with 7 bases aligning to TRBD1. The CDR3 is made up of 16 amino acids. Germline lookup yields CDR1 LGHDT and CDR2 YNNKEL (reference sequence). Unmatched junction bases numbered 10, after V lost 1 base and J lost 5 bases. The CDR3 region is CASSQATGATGETQYF. The CDR3 DNA sequence: TGTGCCAGCAGCCAAGCTACAGGGGCGACGGGGGAGACCCAGTACTTC.